A selection of T cell receptor beta chains follows, all from one sample in a study of T cells in Graves' hyperthyroidism and ophthalmopathy. TCRdb itself ran the multiplex PCR reads through MiXCR, one entry per CDR3 protein. The sample lists hundreds of thousands of distinct CDR3 sequences, 15% to 17% occurring once. The sample was blood. These receptors all come from a woman under 30 with Graves' hyperthyroidism. Each CDR3 is given without its conserved first and last residue.

>TRBV4-2
ASSPRAYPRNSPLH
>TRBV19
ASSIDGRRSAGELF
>TRBV5-6
ASSNPQFEAF
>TRBV28
ASSFAGAGYT
>TRBV19
ASSIVSGSANTGELF
>TRBV20-1
SARDLEALQETQY
>TRBV11-3
ASSFAGETEAF
>TRBV5-1
ASRQEPITEAF
>TRBV20-1
SAAAVASTDTQY
>TRBV5-1
ASSLQGFSSGYT
>TRBV14
ASSQQPGQGKEF
>TRBV6-5
ASSWTGGNGYT
>TRBV28
ASSSSTSGSQETQY
>TRBV18
ASSPTMGSEQY
>TRBV27
ASTLFGTGLDEQF
>TRBV20-1
SARDWFRGDTDTQY
>TRBV19
ASSPWTVIDSGANVLT
>TRBV2
ASSDGVGTEAF
>TRBV19
ASSTGTGGRPKNYGYT
>TRBV9
ASSQGWGQGLYEQY
>TRBV28
ASSSSGAGGALDAEAF
>TRBV6-9
TSSYPGGSPNEQF
>TRBV7-8
ASRADRLGNTIY
>TRBV11-2
ASSLSHTDTQY
>TRBV19
ASKPGDREYNEQF